Presented here are 26 T cell receptor beta chains from one specimen sequenced in a study of identifying expanded T cells in peripheral blood. Data came from immunoSEQ multiplex PCR; TCRdb stores just in-frame clones and leaves some out. The table records around 76,000 clones, roughly nine tenths of them present only once. Source material: blood. The receptors derive from a person aged 18 to 70 in good health.

The CDR3 loop reads CASRSGTGTGNTIYF. CDR3 DNA: TGTGCCAGCAGGTCCGGGACGGGAACTGGAAACACCATATATTTT. V usage is TRBV28 and J usage is TRBJ1-3, with TRBD1 as a possible D gene (5 bases). V lost 6 bases, J lost 2 bases, and 14 bases lay in between. The length of the CDR3 is 15 residues. In germline, CDR1 is MDHEN, CDR2 SYDVKM. The full variable domain, in which reference TRBV28 and TRBJ1-3 provide the parts outside the CDR3, is DVKVTQSSRYLVKRTGEKVFLECVQDMDHENMFWYRQDPGLGLRLIYFSYDVKMKEKGDIPEGYSVSREKKERFSLILESASTNQTSMYLCASRSGTGTGNTIYFGEGSWLTVV.

The V call is TRBV5-1, the J call TRBJ2-7; 9 nucleotides align to TRBD1. V was clipped by 2 bases and J by 5 bases; unmatched bases: 2. CDR3 size: 13 residues. Per germline, CDR1 SGHRS and CDR2 YFSETQ. The CDR3 region has the DNA TGCGCCAGCAGCTTAGGACAGGGGAACGAGCAGTACTTC. It translates to CASSLGQGNEQYF.

This rearrangement joins TRBV7-2 to TRBJ2-3; D perhaps matches TRBD2 (6 bases). CDR1 SGHTA and CDR2 FQGNSA come from the germline V gene. The CDR3 extends over 13 amino acids. V dropped 2 bases and J dropped 7 bases, with 10 bases sitting between them. DNA for the CDR3: TGTGCCAGCAGCTTATATAGCGGTAATACGCAGTATTTT. Amino acids: CASSLYSGNTQYF.

The chain couples TRBV5-5 to TRBJ2-7; 10 bases align to TRBD2. CDR3 length equals 14 residues. The ends lost 4 bases at V and 7 bases at J; junction bases unmatched: 8. Germline V gives CDR1 SGHKS, CDR2 YYEKEE (reference sequence). CDR3 nucleotide sequence: TGTGCCAGCAGCGGGAGCGGGGGGGCCCGGGAGCAGTACTTC. It specifies CASSGSGGAREQYF.

Remarks on this clone: The same CDR3 is also encoded by other DNA sequences in this sample. V gene TRBV20-1 combines with J gene TRBJ2-7; D ambiguous. The CDR3 totals 11 residues. Trimming stripped 3 bases from V and 2 bases from J, with 5 bases between. Germline-derived CDR1 and CDR2 are DFQATT and SNEGSKA (reference sequence). The CDR3 DNA is TGCAGTGCTAGTCGCGCCTACGAGCAGTACTTC. It encodes CSASRAYEQYF.

V usage is TRBV27 and J usage is TRBJ2-7; 15 positions agree with TRBD2. The J segment lost 5 bases and the V segment lost 6 bases, leaving 14 bases of the junction unmatched. The CDR3 is made up of 18 amino acids. The germline V gene has CDR1 MNHEY and CDR2 SMNVEV (reference sequence). The CDR3 region is CASRAGTSGRRRSDEQYF. CDR3 bases: TGTGCCAGCAGGGCCGGGACTAGCGGGAGGAGAAGGTCGGACGAGCAGTACTTC.

The rearrangement links TRBV11-2 to TRBJ2-7; 8 nucleotides align to TRBD1. This CDR3 has 14 amino acids. The germline V gene encodes CDR1 SGHAT and CDR2 FQNNGV. Trimming cost V 1 base and J 4 bases; bases outside gene matches: 3. DNA of the CDR3: TGTGCCAGCAGCTTAGCCGGACAGGGTTACGAGCAGTACTTC. Translated, it gives CASSLAGQGYEQYF.

This clone has more than one count but fewer than ten. The chain carries TRBV2 and TRBJ2-2; 10 positions agree with TRBD2. Losses at the gene ends were 6 bases for V and 1 base for J; bases not matched to a gene: 5. The CDR3 is made up of 16 amino acids. The germline CDR1 and CDR2 sequences are SNHLY and FYNNEI. CDR3 loop: CASSFWTSGNTGELFF. In nucleotides, the CDR3 is TGTGCCAGCAGCTTCTGGACTAGCGGGAACACCGGGGAGCTGTTTTTT.

The chain is built from TRBV28 and TRBJ2-7, with 8 bases fitting TRBD1. V dropped 7 bases and J dropped 0; count of bases not matched to a gene: 14. CDR3 length equals 17 residues. Germline loops: CDR1 MDHEN, CDR2 SYDVKM. This chain's CDR3 is CASTQGGVTRSSYEQYF. CDR3 nucleotide sequence: TGTGCCAGCACACAGGGGGGAGTAACAAGGAGCTCCTACGAGCAGTACTTC.

The chain has TRBV5-1 and TRBJ2-2; 9 bases map to TRBD2. Germline lookup yields CDR1 SGHRS and CDR2 YFSETQ. J was trimmed by 5 bases and V by 0 bases; bases with no gene match: 2. The CDR3 spans 15 residues. The CDR3 protein is CASSLATSGTGELFF. As DNA, the CDR3 is TGCGCCAGCAGCTTGGCGACTAGCGGTACCGGGGAGCTGTTTTTT. Full variable domain (rest looked up from reference TRBV5-1 and TRBJ2-2): KAGVTQTPRYLIKTRGQQVTLSCSPISGHRSVSWYQQTPGQGLQFLFEYFSETQRNKGNFPGRFSGRQFSNSRSEMNVSTLELGDSALYLCASSLATSGTGELFFGEGSRLTVL.

The V and J genes are TRBV27 and TRBJ1-3; TRBD1 matches at 7 bases. From germline, CDR1 is MNHEY and CDR2 SMNVEV (reference sequence). CDR3 length: 15 residues. V lost 5 bases and J lost 4; bases outside the gene matches: 8. The CDR3 reads CASSPAGTAGNTIYF. In DNA form, the CDR3 reads TGTGCCAGCAGTCCGGCCGGGACAGCCGGAAACACCATATATTTT.

The rearrangement uses TRBV7-9 and TRBJ1-2, with D hard to call. The CDR3 is 12 residues long. Trimming removed 1 base at V and 6 bases at J, with 6 bases between. Germline V gene lookup returns CDR1 SEHNR and CDR2 FQNEAQ (reference sequence). The CDR3 loop is CASSLGSDGYTF. CDR3 bases: TGTGCCAGCAGCTTAGGTAGTGATGGCTACACCTTC.

The J gene is TRBJ1-1, the V gene TRBV30; D might be TRBD1 (5 bases). The CDR3 spans 18 residues. CDR1 is GTSNPN, CDR2 SVGIG, per germline (reference sequence). The V gene lost 0 bases and the J gene lost 0 bases, with 20 bases spanning the gap. The CDR3 DNA follows: TGTGCCTGGAGTGTAGGGCAGGGTATCAGGCGGATGAACACTGAAGCTTTCTTT. Translation: CAWSVGQGIRRMNTEAFF.

This chain uses TRBV2 with TRBJ2-5; D remains ambiguous. The CDR3 has 13 residues. Per the germline V gene, CDR1 is SNHLY and CDR2 is FYNNEI. V lost 3 bases and J 5 bases, leaving 10 bases between the germline ends. The CDR3 protein is CASSDGQRETQYF. In DNA form, the CDR3 reads TGTGCCAGCAGTGACGGCCAACGCGAGACCCAGTACTTC.

The chain uses TRBV28 and TRBJ1-4; 9 bases are a match to TRBD1. V shed 3 bases, J shed 4 bases, and the junction held 3 bases outside the gene matches. This CDR3 comprises 15 residues. Germline-derived CDR1 and CDR2 are MDHEN and SYDVKM. CDR3 in amino acids: CASSLGDRDNEKLFF. The DNA for the CDR3 is TGTGCCAGCAGTTTGGGGGACAGGGATAATGAAAAACTGTTTTTT.

The CDR3 DNA reads TGTGCCAGCAGCTGGGGGAGGAACTATGGCTACACCTTC. Residues: CASSWGRNYGYTF. The chain is built from TRBV5-4 and TRBJ1-2, with D tentatively TRBD1 (5 bases). This CDR3 is built from 13 residues. Germline CDR1 SGHNT, CDR2 YYREEE (reference sequence). V shed 3 bases and J shed 2 bases, with 8 bases lying between them.

The chain recombines TRBV23-1 with TRBJ2-3; D is possibly TRBD1 or TRBD2 (6 bases each). TRBV23-1 carries the ORF label, with uncertain function. The CDR3 sequence is 16 residues long. V dropped 6 bases and J dropped 5 bases, with 21 bases sitting between them. The CDR3 coding sequence is TGCGCCAGCAGAAGAACAGGGAGGCTAGAATTAGATACGCAGTATTTT. This encodes CASRRTGRLELDTQYF.

This rearrangement joins TRBV28 to TRBJ2-1; D possibly corresponds to TRBD2 (6 bases). This CDR3 is built from 17 residues. Germline assignment: CDR1 MDHEN and CDR2 SYDVKM. Trimming took 6 bases from V and 4 from J, leaving 22 bases between them. The CDR3 loop is CASSPSRSSGFYNEQFF. In DNA form, the CDR3 reads TGTGCCAGCAGCCCCAGCAGGAGTAGCGGATTTTACAATGAGCAGTTCTTC.

This clone occurred a few times. This rearrangement joins TRBV4-3 to TRBJ1-1; D unresolved. The V gene's germline CDR1 is LGHNA and CDR2 YSLEER. With 4 bases removed from V and 8 bases from J, the gap between germline ends came to 11 bases. This CDR3 comprises 12 residues. DNA for the CDR3: TGCGCCAGCAGCCGACGGAATAACGAAGCTTTCTTT. It yields the protein CASSRRNNEAFF.

The CDR3, as DNA: TGTGCCAGCAGTAAAGAGGGGGATCAGCCCCAGCATTTT. This codes for CASSKEGDQPQHF. The chain links TRBV6-1 to TRBJ1-5; TRBD1 might be the D (6 bases). With 5 bases removed from V and 5 bases from J, the gap between germline ends came to 10 bases. This CDR3 has 13 residues. The germline CDR1 and CDR2 sequences are MNHNS and SASEGT.

The chain has TRBV7-2 and TRBJ2-3; 8 nucleotides align to TRBD1. The CDR3 contains 15 residues. Germline values: CDR1 SGHTA, CDR2 FQGNSA. Trimming removed 5 bases from V and 2 bases from J; junction bases left unmatched: 6. CDR3 nucleotides: TGTGCCAGCAGCCGACAGGGGCGAACCACAGATACGCAGTATTTT. Translated: CASSRQGRTTDTQYF.

The chain recombines TRBV12-5 with TRBJ2-1; 8 positions match TRBD2. The CDR3 length is 17 residues. V lost 7 bases to trimming and J lost 7 bases; unmatched junction nucleotides: 18. Germline CDR1 and CDR2: LGHNT and FRNRAP. In DNA form, the CDR3 reads TGTGCTAGTGTACCTCCCCCGGGGGGGCCCAACAAAAATGAGCAGTTCTTC. Residues: CASVPPPGGPNKNEQFF.

The count of this clone is one. V usage is TRBV11-3 and J usage is TRBJ2-5; D is unclear. Looked up from germline, CDR1 is SGHNT and CDR2 is YENEEA. The CDR3 runs 14 residues. V gave up 0 bases and J gave up 0 bases, with 5 bases separating them. CDR3 loop: CASSLDMYQETQYF. The CDR3 bases are TGTGCCAGCAGCTTAGATATGTACCAAGAGACCCAGTACTTC.

The chain recombines TRBV7-2 with TRBJ1-2; 7 nucleotides align to TRBD1. J lost 7 bases, V lost 4 bases, and 12 bases had no gene match. CDR3 length: 15 residues. CDR1 and CDR2 from the germline V gene are SGHTA and FQGNSA. This CDR3 is CASSYGPTRGVGYTF. Written as DNA, the CDR3 is TGTGCCAGCAGCTACGGACCGACCAGGGGGGTTGGCTACACCTTC.

The V call is TRBV19, the J call TRBJ1-1; possible D gene TRBD1, 5 bases. V lost 4 bases to trimming and J lost 2 bases, with 11 bases between them. Germline CDR1 LNHDA, CDR2 SQIVND (reference sequence). This CDR3 spans 14 amino acids. The chain's CDR3 is CASSKPGTNTEAFF. CDR3 nucleotides: TGTGCCAGTAGTAAGCCCGGGACTAACACTGAAGCTTTCTTT.

The V and J genes are TRBV6-5 and TRBJ1-1, with TRBD1 matching over 7 bases. There are 15 residues in the CDR3. Trimming took 0 bases from V and 4 from J; bases not matched to a gene: 5. The V gene's germline CDR1 is MNHEY and CDR2 SVGAGI. The CDR3 sequence is CASSYSLTGTTEAFF. The DNA of the CDR3 is TGTGCCAGCAGTTACTCTTTGACAGGGACCACTGAAGCTTTCTTT.